The 7 T cell receptor beta chains below all came from one sample that was sequenced in a study of blood T cell repertoires in COVID-19 (dated by TCRdb to 2020 to 2022). Library method: the immunoSEQ multiplex PCR assay. Not all clones reach the TCRdb copy of this immuneACCESS table, which keeps in-frame sequences only. Checked studies attribute under half of the gap to unresolved V genes and leave the rest unexplained. Within this sample are 90,000 or so clones, with about two thirds of them counted one time only. The ten biggest clones cover roughly 24% of the sample. Sequenced material: peripheral blood. The origin of the receptors is a woman aged 60-70 years in a cohort sampled during active or convalescent COVID-19.

This clone was observed a single time. The chain is built from TRBV28 and TRBJ1-2, with 7 positions matching TRBD1. V trimming: 1 base; J trimming: 7 bases; junction bases outside the gene matches: 6. The CDR3 has 14 amino acids. Germline V gene lookup returns CDR1 MDHEN and CDR2 SYDVKM. The CDR3 loop is CASSLFRDRVGYTF. In nucleotides, the CDR3 is TGTGCCAGCAGTTTATTCCGTGACAGGGTTGGCTACACCTTC.

Details on this clone: A much larger clone is a single base away; this may be a read error. The sample has other DNA sequences that encode this CDR3 too. The CDR3 spells CASSPTRLARQPQHF. Written as DNA, the CDR3 is TGTGCCAGCAGTCCGACCCGACTCGCGAGGCAACCCCAGCATTTT. This sequence joins TRBV28 and TRBJ1-5, with D unclear. Germline loops: CDR1 MDHEN, CDR2 SYDVKM. V dropped 5 bases and J dropped 10 bases, with 21 bases sitting between them. This CDR3 region has 15 residues. The whole variable domain, remainder taken from reference TRBV28 and TRBJ1-5, is DVKVTQSSRYLVKRTGEKVFLECVQDMDHENMFWYRQDPGLGLRLIYFSYDVKMKEKGDIPEGYSVSREKKERFSLILESASTNQTSMYLCASSPTRLARQPQHFGDGTRLSIL.

The V call is TRBV5-1, the J call TRBJ2-7; the match to TRBD1 covers 8 bases. Germline lookup yields CDR1 SGHRS and CDR2 YFSETQ. With 2 bases clipped from V and 1 base from J, the junction kept 5 bases outside the gene matches. This CDR3 has 15 amino acids. The CDR3 protein is CASSFGDRNSYEQYF. The CDR3 coding sequence is TGCGCCAGCAGCTTCGGGGACAGGAATTCCTACGAGCAGTACTTC.

The chain uses TRBV7-9 and TRBJ2-3; D perhaps matches TRBD2 (6 bases). The length of the CDR3 is 13 residues. Germline V gene sequence: CDR1 SEHNR, CDR2 FQNEAQ (reference sequence). Trimming pared 4 bases from V and 5 bases from J, leaving 10 bases between. Here the CDR3 DNA reads TGTGCCAGCAGCTCGCGGGGAGGAGATACGCAGTATTTT. Translated, it gives CASSSRGGDTQYF.

The chain uses TRBV2 and TRBJ2-2; D gene unclear. V was clipped by 6 bases and J by 1 base, with 12 bases between them. Germline CDR1 is SNHLY and CDR2 is FYNNEI. The CDR3 length is 15 residues. The CDR3: CASSGRLENTGELFF. The CDR3 DNA follows: TGTGCCAGCAGCGGAAGACTTGAGAACACCGGGGAGCTGTTTTTT.

The CDR3 nucleotides are TGTGCCACCACCCCCGTTCCGCCCTTTCGGGCTTTCTTT. This codes for CATTPVPPFRAFF. The chain has TRBV15 and TRBJ1-1, with D unclear. In germline, CDR1 is LNHNV, CDR2 YYDKDF (reference sequence). V lost 7 bases to trimming and J lost 11 bases, with 20 bases between them. This CDR3 region has 13 residues. The variable domain in full, with the rest retrieved from reference TRBV15 and TRBJ1-1, is DAMVIQNPRYQVTQFGKPVTLSCSQTLNHNVMYWYQQKSSQAPKLLFHYYDKDFNNEADTPDNFQSRRPNTSFCFLDIRSPGLGDTAMYLCATTPVPPFRAFFGQGTRLTVV.

CDR3 sequence reads: CASSGSYGYTF. For the CDR3, the DNA is TGTGCCAGCAGCGGGTCCTATGGCTACACCTTC. The chain has TRBV27 and TRBJ1-2; D not certain. The CDR3 extends over 11 amino acids. V was trimmed by 6 bases and J by 4 bases, leaving 6 bases between them. From germline, CDR1 is MNHEY and CDR2 SMNVEV (reference sequence).